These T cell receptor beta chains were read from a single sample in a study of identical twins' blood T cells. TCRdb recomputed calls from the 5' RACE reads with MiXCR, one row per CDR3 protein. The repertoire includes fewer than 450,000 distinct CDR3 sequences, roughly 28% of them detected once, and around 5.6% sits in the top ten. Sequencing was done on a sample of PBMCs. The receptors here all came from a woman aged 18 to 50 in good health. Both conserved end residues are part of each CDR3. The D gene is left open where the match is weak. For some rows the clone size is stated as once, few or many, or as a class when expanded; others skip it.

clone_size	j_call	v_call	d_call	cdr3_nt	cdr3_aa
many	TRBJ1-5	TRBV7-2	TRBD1	TGTGCCAGCAGCTTAGACAGGGGGCGCAATCAGCCCCAGCATTTT	CASSLDRGRNQPQHF
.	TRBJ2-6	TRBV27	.	TGTGCCAGCAGTAAAGGGACCTTGGCCAACGTCCTGACTTTC	CASSKGTLANVLTF
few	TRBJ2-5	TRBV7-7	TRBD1	TGTGCCAGCAGCTTATTCGGGACAGGGATCGAGACCCAGTACTTC	CASSLFGTGIETQYF
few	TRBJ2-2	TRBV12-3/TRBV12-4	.	TGTGCCAGCAGTGCGGGTGGGACTTCCACCGGGGAGCTGTTTTTT	CASSAGGTSTGELFF
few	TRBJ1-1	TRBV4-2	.	TGTGCCAGCAGCCAATCCGATCGGGTCACTGAAGCTTTCTTT	CASSQSDRVTEAFF
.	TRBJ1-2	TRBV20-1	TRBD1	TGCAGTGCTAGAGATCTGAGGGGGCTTCTCTATGGCTACACCTTC	CSARDLRGLLYGYTF
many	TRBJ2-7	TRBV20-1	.	TGCAGTGCTAGTACAGGGGAGGGCGAGCAGTACTTC	CSASTGEGEQYF
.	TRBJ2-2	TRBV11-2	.	TGTGCCAGCGGCCCGCGGACCCTTAGCACCGGGGAGCTGTTTTTT	CASGPRTLSTGELFF
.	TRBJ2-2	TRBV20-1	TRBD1	TGCAGTGCTGCAGGGGGGAACACCGGGGAGCTGTTTTTT	CSAAGGNTGELFF
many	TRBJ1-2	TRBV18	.	TGTGCCAGCTCCCCAGGGGCGGGCGATGGCTACACCTTC	CASSPGAGDGYTF
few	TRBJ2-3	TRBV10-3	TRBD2	TGTGCCATCAGTGAAGGGATAGCGGGGAACACAGATACGCAGTATTTT	CAISEGIAGNTDTQYF
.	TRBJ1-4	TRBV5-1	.	TGCGCCAGCAGCTTGACAGCGAATAATGAAAAACTGTCTTTT	CASSLTANNEKLSF
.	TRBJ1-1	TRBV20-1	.	TGCAGTGCTAGTCCAGGGTCGATGAGTGTTCCTTTCTTT	CSASPGSMSVPFF
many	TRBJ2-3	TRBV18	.	TGTGCCAGCTCACCACACCCAGATACGCAGTATTTT	CASSPHPDTQYF
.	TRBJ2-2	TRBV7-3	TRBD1	TGTGCCAGCAGCCTATACTCCGGGACAGCCTCACGGGAGCTGTTTTTT	CASSLYSGTASRELFF
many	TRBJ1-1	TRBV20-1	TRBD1	TGCAGTGCTAGAGATCTCGTCAGGGGGCTGGCTGAAGCTTTCTTT	CSARDLVRGLAEAFF
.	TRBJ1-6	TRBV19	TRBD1	TGTGCCAGTAGCCCCCGGGACAGGGGCTCACCCCTCCACTTT	CASSPRDRGSPLHF
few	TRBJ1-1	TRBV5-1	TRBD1	TGCGCCAGCAGCCGGGACAGGGGGCTGGTGAACACTGAAGCTTTCTTT	CASSRDRGLVNTEAFF
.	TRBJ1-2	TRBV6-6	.	TGTGCCAGCAGATCAGGGCTAGAAGGCTACACCTTC	CASRSGLEGYTF
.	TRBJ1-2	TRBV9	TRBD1	TGTGCCAGCAGCGGCCGGGACAGATACAACTATGTCTACACCTTC	CASSGRDRYNYVYTF
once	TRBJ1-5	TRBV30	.	TGTGCCTGGAGCGAGGGACACCTCGGTCAGCCCCAGCATTTT	CAWSEGHLGQPQHF
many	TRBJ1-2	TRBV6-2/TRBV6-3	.	TGTGCCAGCAGTTACCGGACAGTTCTCCCGAATCTCTATGGCTACACCTTC	CASSYRTVLPNLYGYTF
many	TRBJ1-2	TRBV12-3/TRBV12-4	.	TGTGCCAGCAGGACCCTTTCAGGGGGCTACACCTTC	CASRTLSGGYTF
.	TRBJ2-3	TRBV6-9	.	TGTGCCAGCAGTTATTGCGGGTCTAGCACAGATACGCAGTATTTT	CASSYCGSSTDTQYF
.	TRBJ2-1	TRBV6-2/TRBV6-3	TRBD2	TGTGCCAGCAGTTACTCCCGGGATAGCGGGGGCAATGAGCAGTTCTTC	CASSYSRDSGGNEQFF
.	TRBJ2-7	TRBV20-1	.	TGCAGTGCTCCTAAAAGCAGCTCCTACGAGCAGTACTTC	CSAPKSSSYEQYF
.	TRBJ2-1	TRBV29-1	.	TGCAGCGTTCCCTGGCGCTCCTACAATGAGCAGTTCTTC	CSVPWRSYNEQFF
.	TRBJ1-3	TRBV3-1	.	TGTGCCAGCAGCCAAGAGGGTAGCCTTGGGAACACCATATATTTT	CASSQEGSLGNTIYF
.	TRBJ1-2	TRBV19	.	TGTGCCAGTAGTATTGAGGACTCGGGCTACACCTTC	CASSIEDSGYTF
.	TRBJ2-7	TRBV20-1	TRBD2	TGCAGTGCAACCAGGACTAGCGGGGCTTACGAGCAGTACTTC	CSATRTSGAYEQYF
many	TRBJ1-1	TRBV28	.	TGTGCCAGCAGGACGTCGCTCTCTGAAGCTTTCTTT	CASRTSLSEAFF
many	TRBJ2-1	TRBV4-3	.	TGCGCCAGCAGCCGAGAGATATACAATGAGCAGTTCTTC	CASSREIYNEQFF
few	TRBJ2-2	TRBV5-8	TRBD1	TGTGCTCACTCGTGGGACAGGGGAACTAGCGGTGGATCCGGGGAGCTGTTTTTT	CAHSWDRGTSGGSGELFF
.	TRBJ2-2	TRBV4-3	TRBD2	TGCGCCAGCAGCCTCGTATTAGCGGGAGGGAGGACCGGGGAGCTGTTTTTT	CASSLVLAGGRTGELFF
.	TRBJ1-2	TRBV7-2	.	TGTGCCAGCACCCCAGGCAACCGGGGCTACACCTTC	CASTPGNRGYTF